This TCR beta chain emerged from a study of T cell responses to AZD1222 COVID-19 vaccine. Study observations and caveats: Of spike-specific TCRs, nearly half reportedly target regions left unmutated in variants.

A single count supports this clone. What it binds is not known. Clones were read by immunoSEQ multiplex PCR, and TCRdb kept only the in-frame ones, dropping some. The top ten hold over 0.95% of the sample, which has 200,000 or so clones, approximately 94% seen once. The CDR3 has 14 amino acids. Per germline, CDR1 SGHNT and CDR2 YYREEE (reference sequence). Deletions cut 4 bases from V and 2 bases from J, with 10 bases between. The genes are TRBV5-4 and TRBJ1-3; TRBD1 might be the D (6 bases). Sequenced material: peripheral blood, taken on day 0 of MenACWY control vaccination. The sequence was obtained from an adult in good health. This CDR3 is CASSPGHAGNTIYF. CDR3 in DNA: TGTGCCAGCAGCCCGGGACACGCTGGAAACACCATATATTTT. Complete variable domain (other parts from reference TRBV5-4 and TRBJ1-3): ETGVTQSPTHLIKTRGQQVTLRCSSQSGHNTVSWYQQALGQGPQFIFQYYREEENGRGNFPPRFSGLQFPNYSSELNVNALELDDSALYLCASSPGHAGNTIYFGEGSWLTVV.